The 11 T cell receptor beta chains reported below all come from one sample, sequenced in a study of blood T cell repertoires in COVID-19. Measured with immunoSEQ multiplex PCR; TCRdb has only the in-frame clones, and not every one. The table has tens of thousands of clones, 75% to 90% seen once. The sequenced sample was peripheral blood. The receptors stem from a human donor in a cohort sampled during active COVID-19.

CDR3 protein: CASSFGTSGYEQYF. DNA of the CDR3: TGTGCCAGCAGTTTCGGGACTAGCGGATACGAGCAGTACTTC. The chain combines TRBV6-1 with TRBJ2-7; 11 nucleotides align to TRBD2. CDR1 is MNHNS, CDR2 SASEGT, per germline. The CDR3 covers 14 residues. With 5 bases clipped from V and 4 bases from J, the junction kept 4 bases outside the gene matches.

The V gene is TRBV4-2, the J gene TRBJ2-3; TRBD2 is a possible D gene (5 bases). Deletions cut 4 bases from V and 4 bases from J, with 12 bases between. Per the germline V gene, CDR1 is LGHNA and CDR2 is YNFKEQ. This CDR3 is built from 14 residues. The CDR3 is CASSLKSGSDTQYF. CDR3 sequence (DNA): TGTGCCAGCAGCCTCAAAAGCGGTTCAGATACGCAGTATTTT.

This chain uses TRBV10-3 with TRBJ2-7; TRBD2 agrees at 7 bases. Unmatched junction bases numbered 9, after V lost 6 bases and J lost 7 bases. The germline CDR1 and CDR2 sequences are ENHRY and SYGVKD. This CDR3 spans 13 amino acids. The CDR3 sequence: CAIRVPGAGEQYF. The CDR3 DNA reads TGTGCCATCAGAGTCCCGGGAGCGGGAGAGCAGTACTTC.

The chain carries TRBV3-1 (or the pseudogene TRBV3-2) and TRBJ2-2; a possible D gene is TRBD1 (6 bases). V was cut by 7 bases and J by 8 bases, with 11 bases left in between. This CDR3 has 12 residues. Germline V lookup: CDR1 LGHDT, CDR2 YNNKEL (reference sequence). Written as DNA, the CDR3 is TGTGCCAGCACCTTTAGGGGGGGGGAGCTGTTTTTT. Translated, it gives CASTFRGGELFF.

This rearrangement joins TRBV3-1 (or the pseudogene TRBV3-2) to TRBJ2-2; possible D gene TRBD1, 6 bases. The CDR3 has 16 residues. Looked up from germline, CDR1 is LGHDT and CDR2 is YNNKEL (reference sequence). V gave up 1 base and J gave up 0 bases, with 9 bases separating them. CDR3 residues: CASSQVGGTNTGELFF. CDR3 bases: TGTGCCAGCAGCCAAGTAGGGGGAACGAACACCGGGGAGCTGTTTTTT.

CDR3 loop: CASSSPKEGGYEQYF. The CDR3, as DNA: TGTGCCAGCAGCTCTCCCAAAGAGGGGGGGTACGAGCAGTACTTC. V is TRBV11-1 and J is TRBJ2-7; tentatively, D is TRBD2 (7 bases). The germline V and J ends were trimmed by 4 bases and 4 bases, with 17 bases remaining between them. Germline-derived CDR1 and CDR2 are SGHAT and FQDESV (reference sequence). This CDR3 is 15 amino acids long.

This chain joins TRBV7-8 and TRBJ1-1; D gene ambiguous. Germline CDR1 reads SGHVS; CDR2 reads FQNEAQ. This CDR3 comprises 14 residues. Trimming cost V 5 bases and J 4 bases, with 14 bases left between them. CDR3 bases: TGTGCCAGCAGCCTGATCGGGGAAGGCACTGAAGCTTTCTTT. Its translation is CASSLIGEGTEAFF.

This clone came up a few times. The chain joins TRBV6-5 to TRBJ2-1, with 11 bases matching TRBD1. CDR1 and CDR2 from the germline V gene are MNHEY and SVGAGI. The CDR3 sequence is 14 residues long. V lost 5 bases, J lost 7 bases, and 4 bases stayed unmatched. The CDR3 nucleotides are TGTGCCAGCAGTAACCGGGACAGGGGGAATGAGCAGTTCTTC. It yields the protein CASSNRDRGNEQFF.

The chain joins TRBV7-8 to TRBJ2-7; 9 bases match TRBD1. V shed 1 base and J 2 bases; nucleotides not matched to a gene: 6. The CDR3 totals 16 residues. Germline CDR1 SGHVS, CDR2 FQNEAQ. The CDR3 loop is CASSLGGDRDAYEQYF. The DNA of the CDR3 is TGTGCCAGCAGCTTAGGGGGGGACAGGGACGCCTACGAGCAGTACTTC. Using reference TRBV7-8 and TRBJ2-7 for the parts outside the CDR3, the full variable domain is GAGVSQSPRYKVAKRGQDVALRCDPISGHVSLFWYQQALGQGPEFLTYFQNEAQLDKSGLPSDRFFAERPEGSVSTLKIQRTQQEDSAVYLCASSLGGDRDAYEQYFGPGTRLTVT.

The chain carries TRBV30 and TRBJ2-7; a weak D match, TRBD2 (6 bases). The germline V gene has CDR1 GTSNPN and CDR2 SVGIG (reference sequence). The CDR3 is made up of 17 amino acids. V lost 0 bases to trimming and J lost 6 bases, with 24 bases between them. DNA of the CDR3: TGTGCCTGGAGTGTACACCCCATGGGGGGTCCTACTGCCGAGCAGTACTTC. It specifies CAWSVHPMGGPTAEQYF.

The chain links TRBV2 to TRBJ1-4; TRBD1 matches 12 bases. The germline CDR1 and CDR2 sequences are SNHLY and FYNNEI. The CDR3 covers 17 residues. V gave up 3 bases and J gave up 6 bases; unmatched junction bases: 8. CDR3 coding DNA: TGTGCCAGCAGTGATTGGGGACAGGGGGCGCGGTATGAAAAACTGTTTTTT. Encoded protein: CASSDWGQGARYEKLFF.